Listed here is a single T cell receptor beta chain. Its target antigen remains unknown. Qualities for individual bases were not recorded, and no much larger clone is one base off. This specimen belongs to a study of T cell clones after liver transplantation (dated by TCRdb to between 2018 and 2020). A note on the overall study: The samples were obtained from ITN030ST, a randomized trial that attempted immunosuppression withdrawal within 2 years after liver transplantation. After a pre-transplant mixed lymphocyte reaction, TCRbeta sequencing was used to pinpoint donor-reactive T cell clones, which were subsequently tracked in post-transplant blood. Third party-reactive TCRbeta sequences from pre-transplant MLRs were also identified as an antigen-independent comparator for donor-reactive sequences. Of the eight recipients, a few were HCV-positive, while the remaining recipients had been transplanted for non-autoimmune, non-viral indications. The subjects received no induction therapy and were kept on standard immunosuppression until randomization at 12-24 months post-transplant. Tolerance meant complete immunosuppression withdrawal for at least one year without liver enzymes rising beyond twice the upper limit of normal. Blood samples were collected pre-transplant, pre-randomization before withdrawal, and post-randomization after either full withdrawal or failed withdrawal. The study cohort included 8 liver transplant recipients, of whom 3 were classified as tolerant and 5 as non-tolerant.

Sequences SGHRS (CDR1) and YFSETQ (CDR2) are obtained from the germline V gene. Trimming removed 4 bases from V and 4 bases from J, leaving 14 bases between the germline ends. The CDR3 starts with the cysteine, ends with the phenylalanine, and has 14 residues. The DNA shown is the 42-base CDR3, in frame from base 1. Results the study describes overall, beyond this receptor: Since no allograft tissue specimens were available, donor-reactive T cells may have migrated into the graft instead of being deleted. The decline in donor-reactive sequences exceeded the decline in third party-reactive sequences, suggesting partial antigen-specific deletion that was unrelated to withdrawal success. The conclusions were considered preliminary, being limited by small, heterogeneous patient numbers and non-standardized post-transplant time points. In 5 of 8 subjects, circulating donor-reactive CD4 TCRbeta sequences decreased significantly after transplant, regardless of tolerance or HCV status. When repertoire turnover was taken into account, detection of donor-reactive sequences was significantly reduced in 7 of 8 subjects for CD4 and in 8 of 8 subjects for CD8. Low numbers of available donor cells limited the measurable donor-reactive repertoire in a couple of subjects.

Using immunoSEQ, frozen genomic DNA was subjected to high-throughput TCRbeta CDR3 sequencing, a process that included PCR amplification, mapping, bias correction and internal controls. Concerning the study's data processing: Only productive rearrangements were retained, with each unique TCRbeta sequence defined by its CDR3 nucleotide sequence together with its V and J gene. Donor-reactive sequences required at least 5-fold expansion in CFSE-low cells versus unstimulated pre-transplant cells and at least 0.01% frequency. Minimum frequency thresholds were set for each subject based on the unstimulated sample with the lowest template count, ensuring at least 90% detection power. Repertoire turnover was measured by Jensen-Shannon divergence between the top 1000 TCRbeta sequences post- and pre-transplant. Two-sided Fisher's exact tests were used to test for changes in how often donor-reactive sequences were detected. TCRdb provides this immuneACCESS table in a form limited to in-frame rearrangements. Some clones are lacking; in checked studies, under half of them reflect an unresolved V gene, and why the rest are absent is not known. V and J calls and clone size are given by that table; D and trimming were obtained from the DNA. This sample gives 80,000 or so clones in total; over 80% of them show up just once. The ten most abundant clones make up about 0.52% of the sample.

Thawed unstimulated PBMCs were stained for CD3, CD4 and CD8 and FACS-sorted into CD3+CD4+ and CD3+CD8+ populations. All 8 studied subjects were randomized to immunosuppression withdrawal. The Qiagen DNeasy Blood and Tissue Kit was used for isolation of genomic DNA. The sequencing here drew on CD4+ T cells from blood, taken 45 to 46 months after liver transplant. The rearranged chain carries TRBV5-1 and TRBJ1-2; perhaps TRBD1 is the D gene, with 6 bases matching. This TCR derives from a human patient who received a liver transplant. Some T cells may be donor cells from the graft after a transplant. The CDR3 in this case is CASSERGGPYGYTF. At the DNA level, the sequence is TGCGCCAGCAGCGAGAGGGGGGGGCCCTATGGCTACACCTTC.